This note documents a single T cell receptor (beta chain) sequence. This clonotype was counted between two and nine times. Its antigen is still unknown. Base quality data are lacking; no much larger clone is found one base away. Reading from cysteine to phenylalanine, the CDR3 counts 15 amino acids. The sequence is cut down to CDR3 DNA, 45 bases in frame from base 1. According to the germline V gene, CDR1 reads SGHDN and CDR2 reads FVKESK. Relative to germline, V is missing 4 bases and J is missing 1 base, with 5 bases of the junction outside any gene match. The method behind the library was 5' RACE. The listed sequencing device is Illumina HiSeq 2500. The second PCR ran for roughly 7 to 11 cycles and used a J-beta primer mix along with a sample-barcoded 5' primer. A template-switch 5' adaptor carrying 12 random nucleotides introduced a unique molecular identifier onto each TCR beta cDNA molecule. Each sample yielded at least 2.5 million CDR3-containing paired-end reads. All of the RNA was converted into first-strand cDNA using the Mint cDNA synthesis kit, with a TRBC-specific oligonucleotide serving as the primer. Following uracil-DNA glycosylase treatment, all cDNA underwent a first 18-cycle PCR with the universal primers M1SS and BC2_uni_R. Processing in the source paper ran as follows. Normalization of each sample was performed by random selection of 1 million high-quality reads, each carrying a distinct molecular identifier. Reads with shared molecular identifiers were discarded instead of being binned into consensus sequences. MiTCR, set to a Q25 quality threshold and the strictest error-elimination algorithm, was used for CDR3 identification, clonotype clustering and error correction. A nonparametric unseen species model using Euler transformation provided a lower-bound estimate of total TCR beta diversity. TCRdb reran the public reads through fastp at Q25 and MiXCR, keeping productive beta chains. Duplicate CDR3 protein sequences are folded into a single record with the most common DNA and genes. The V and J calls reflect TCRdb's pipeline rather than the authors' work. For this sample the table gives some 1.7 million distinct CDR3 sequences, of which 28% were detected only once. The ten largest clones add up to more than 6% of the sample.

Donors were 35 to 40 systemically healthy Caucasian individuals from Russia aged 6 to 90 years. Each donor gave roughly 9.5 milliliters of peripheral blood, collected into EDTA-treated Vacutainer tubes. Ficoll-Paque density-gradient centrifugation was used to isolate PBMCs, with at least 6.5 million per sample. Total RNA was extracted from PBMCs with Trizol reagent, with at least 6 micrograms obtained per sample. Naive CD45RAhigh/CD27high T cell percentages were measured by flow cytometry on a PBMC aliquot from every donor. This sample stems from a study of blood T cells in healthy people across ages (dated by TCRdb to about 2015). Notes on the research overall: Template switching captured roughly one uniquely barcoded TCR beta cDNA molecule per two T cells in model experiments. To avoid experimental bias, donors of different ages were spread randomly across the sequencing lanes. Using the same blood draw, the study looked at two additional independent replicas of 1 million unique cDNA reads for two donors, one aged 18 to 29 and the other aged 80 or older. Four age groups were formed from the donors: young (average around 15 years), middle-aged (approximately 42), aged (about 62) and long-lived (around 80). Age-related changes in TCR beta repertoire diversity were measured in the study by deep sequencing normalized with unique cDNA molecular identifiers. General conclusions and limits of the study: Conclusive comparison of naive and antigen-experienced compartments was prevented by the profiling of bulk unsorted PBMCs. Compared with the aged group, more naive CD4+ T cells, fewer expanded clones and increased TCR diversity were shown by the long-lived group, suggesting age selection. Because donor CMV infection status was unknown, age-related changes in expanded clonotypes were potentially confounded. The percentage of naive T cells measured by flow cytometry correlated strongly with observed TCR beta diversity. Estimates of total diversity based on one million sequenced T cells were regarded as lower bounds and as underestimates. As age increased, observed TCR beta diversity per million T cells dropped in a roughly linear way, and a significant reduction was already evident by age about 40.

The sample taken for sequencing was blood. The V and J genes are TRBV14 and TRBJ2-5, and TRBD1 aligns with 8 junction nucleotides. This clonotype was sampled from a woman aged 25 to 39 in good health. CDR3 loop: CASSRAQGAQETQYF. Here is the DNA: TGTGCCAGCAGCCGAGCCCAGGGGGCCCAAGAGACCCAGTACTTC.